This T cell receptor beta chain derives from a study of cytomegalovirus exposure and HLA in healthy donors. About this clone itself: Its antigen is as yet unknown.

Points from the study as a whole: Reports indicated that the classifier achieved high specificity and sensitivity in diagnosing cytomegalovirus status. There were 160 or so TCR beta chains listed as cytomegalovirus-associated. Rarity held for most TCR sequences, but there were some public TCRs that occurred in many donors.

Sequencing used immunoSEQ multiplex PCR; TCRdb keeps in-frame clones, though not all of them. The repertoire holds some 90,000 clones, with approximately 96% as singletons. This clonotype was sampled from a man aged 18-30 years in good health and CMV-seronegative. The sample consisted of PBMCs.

Here the CDR3 reads CASKPGQGAPRGYEQYF. The CDR3 coding sequence is TGTGCCAGCAAACCGGGACAGGGGGCCCCCCGGGGGTACGAGCAGTACTTC. The V and J genes are TRBV28 and TRBJ2-7, with 12 bases lining up with TRBD1. Germline V lookup: CDR1 MDHEN, CDR2 SYDVKM. The CDR3 has 17 amino acids. After removal of 7 bases from V and 4 bases from J, the junction contained 14 bases not matched to a gene.